The T cell receptor (beta chain) under discussion was sequenced for a study of CD8+CD57+ T cells in acquired aplastic anemia. V was shortened by 1 base and J by 0 bases, with 9 bases between the two germline ends. The CDR3 is 15 amino acids. Germline V gives CDR1 SGHVS, CDR2 FQNEAQ. The study profiled TCR beta VDJ and CDR3 using genomic DNA as template. TCRdb re-derived calls from the reads in MiXCR, one entry per CDR3 protein. The table lists around 140,000 distinct CDR3 sequences, 41% of them singletons. The chain links TRBV7-8 to TRBJ1-1; a weak D match, TRBD1 (5 bases). The source material was sorted CD4+, CD8+, or CD8+CD57+ T cells (not recorded which) from PBMCs. The receptor comes from a human donor in good health, serving as a control. CDR3 coding DNA: TGTGCCAGCAGCTTAGGGGGACGGATGAACACTGAAGCTTTCTTT. Encoded protein: CASSLGGRMNTEAFF.